These T cell receptor beta chains were read from a single sample in a study of T-cell reconstitution after alpha-beta-depleted transplantation in children. TCRdb analysed the PCR reads with MiXCR anew, one entry per CDR3 protein. The repertoire consists of 900,000 or so distinct CDR3 sequences, with roughly 15% occurring once and the leading ten covering around 4.5%. The sequencing here drew on PBMCs, mostly from graft donor cells, taken 360 days after TCRalphabeta/CD19-depleted stem cell transplant. The source of these receptors is a male patient between 5 and 17 years old who had a stem cell transplant for acute lymphoblastic leukemia, so the T cells may come from the graft donor. CDR3s include the opening cysteine and the closing phenylalanine or tryptophan. Fields, in order: CDR3 protein, J gene, CDR3 length, V gene.

cdr3_aa: CASSQDAQVYGYTF; j_call: TRBJ1-2; cdr3_length: 14; v_call: TRBV4-1
cdr3_aa: CASSQGTANQPQHF; j_call: TRBJ1-5; cdr3_length: 14; v_call: TRBV5-1
cdr3_aa: CASSLGDRVGEQYF; j_call: TRBJ2-7; cdr3_length: 14; v_call: TRBV5-1
cdr3_aa: CASSRPTGTTYEQYF; j_call: TRBJ2-7; cdr3_length: 15; v_call: TRBV4-1
cdr3_aa: CASILGPNTEAFF; j_call: TRBJ1-1; cdr3_length: 13; v_call: TRBV6-6
cdr3_aa: CASSRTGLQVTDTQYF; j_call: TRBJ2-3; cdr3_length: 16; v_call: TRBV7-6
cdr3_aa: CASSLGLRTLEGDNEQFF; j_call: TRBJ2-1; cdr3_length: 18; v_call: TRBV5-1
cdr3_aa: CASSPGLPGDEQFF; j_call: TRBJ2-1; cdr3_length: 14; v_call: TRBV18
cdr3_aa: CASSLGLGADGYTF; j_call: TRBJ1-2; cdr3_length: 14; v_call: TRBV5-6
cdr3_aa: CSAQGQVQETQYF; j_call: TRBJ2-5; cdr3_length: 13; v_call: TRBV20-1
cdr3_aa: CATSREIDALSYNEQFF; j_call: TRBJ2-1; cdr3_length: 17; v_call: TRBV15
cdr3_aa: CSARGPGTHADTQYF; j_call: TRBJ2-3; cdr3_length: 15; v_call: TRBV20-1
cdr3_aa: CASSRTELPYEQYF; j_call: TRBJ2-7; cdr3_length: 14; v_call: TRBV12-3/TRBV12-4
cdr3_aa: CSARDPQREGYEQYF; j_call: TRBJ2-7; cdr3_length: 15; v_call: TRBV20-1
cdr3_aa: CASRDDPGTQYF; j_call: TRBJ2-3; cdr3_length: 12; v_call: TRBV7-9
cdr3_aa: CASSQSETRAEFF; j_call: TRBJ2-1; cdr3_length: 13; v_call: TRBV4-1
cdr3_aa: CASSISRYNEQFF; j_call: TRBJ2-1; cdr3_length: 13; v_call: TRBV19
cdr3_aa: CASSEYSPGPNEQFF; j_call: TRBJ2-1; cdr3_length: 15; v_call: TRBV25-1
cdr3_aa: CASSLGLAGGGNEQYF; j_call: TRBJ2-7; cdr3_length: 16; v_call: TRBV7-6
cdr3_aa: CASSLSLLSTDTQYF; j_call: TRBJ2-3; cdr3_length: 15; v_call: TRBV7-8
cdr3_aa: CASSSGQGRGWETQYF; j_call: TRBJ2-5; cdr3_length: 16; v_call: TRBV3-1
cdr3_aa: CASSLEPYGAQETQYF; j_call: TRBJ2-5; cdr3_length: 16; v_call: TRBV5-6
cdr3_aa: CATSGAAGLGPLGNEQFF; j_call: TRBJ2-1; cdr3_length: 18; v_call: TRBV24-1
cdr3_aa: CASSLRASGSSGDSYEQYF; j_call: TRBJ2-7; cdr3_length: 19; v_call: TRBV7-3
cdr3_aa: CASSQEWARAVWKTQYF; j_call: TRBJ2-5; cdr3_length: 17; v_call: TRBV4-1
cdr3_aa: CASSETGVDYEQYF; j_call: TRBJ2-7; cdr3_length: 14; v_call: TRBV18
cdr3_aa: CASSQTGTPWDEQFF; j_call: TRBJ2-1; cdr3_length: 15; v_call: TRBV4-1
cdr3_aa: CASSSLAGDSYEQYF; j_call: TRBJ2-7; cdr3_length: 15; v_call: TRBV27
cdr3_aa: CAISYTGGHNEQFF; j_call: TRBJ2-1; cdr3_length: 14; v_call: TRBV10-3
cdr3_aa: CSVEIRRIITDTQYF; j_call: TRBJ2-3; cdr3_length: 15; v_call: TRBV29-1
cdr3_aa: CASSLNGEHEQFF; j_call: TRBJ2-1; cdr3_length: 13; v_call: TRBV7-3
cdr3_aa: CSVATGTGGYTF; j_call: TRBJ1-2; cdr3_length: 12; v_call: TRBV29-1
cdr3_aa: CASGLVSIGREPNEQYF; j_call: TRBJ2-7; cdr3_length: 17; v_call: TRBV12-5
cdr3_aa: CASSQDVLWTSRETQYF; j_call: TRBJ2-5; cdr3_length: 17; v_call: TRBV14
cdr3_aa: CASRTKGAGVYEQYF; j_call: TRBJ2-7; cdr3_length: 15; v_call: TRBV19
cdr3_aa: CSANRASGLANYGYTF; j_call: TRBJ1-2; cdr3_length: 16; v_call: TRBV29-1
cdr3_aa: CASSLPREGGELFF; j_call: TRBJ2-2; cdr3_length: 14; v_call: TRBV5-1
cdr3_aa: CASSLMDGFTGELFF; j_call: TRBJ2-2; cdr3_length: 15; v_call: TRBV7-2
cdr3_aa: CASSITGQLIGYSNQPQHF; j_call: TRBJ1-5; cdr3_length: 19; v_call: TRBV19
cdr3_aa: CASSLERGRPEKLFF; j_call: TRBJ1-4; cdr3_length: 15; v_call: TRBV12-3/TRBV12-4
cdr3_aa: CASSLLSAADTQYF; j_call: TRBJ2-3; cdr3_length: 14; v_call: TRBV5-5
cdr3_aa: CASSDTDLNTEAFF; j_call: TRBJ1-1; cdr3_length: 14; v_call: TRBV5-1
cdr3_aa: CAISPGGVVQPQHF; j_call: TRBJ1-5; cdr3_length: 14; v_call: TRBV19
cdr3_aa: CSVEESTDSYEQYF; j_call: TRBJ2-7; cdr3_length: 14; v_call: TRBV29-1
cdr3_aa: CASRIAGGWPDTQYF; j_call: TRBJ2-3; cdr3_length: 15; v_call: TRBV27
cdr3_aa: CASSLERVGKTKNIQYF; j_call: TRBJ2-4; cdr3_length: 17; v_call: TRBV5-1
cdr3_aa: CASSEPLLVLAYEQYF; j_call: TRBJ2-7; cdr3_length: 16; v_call: TRBV2
cdr3_aa: CASSHPTSGRFSSYNEQFF; j_call: TRBJ2-1; cdr3_length: 19; v_call: TRBV11-1
cdr3_aa: CSASPGQGFGYTF; j_call: TRBJ1-2; cdr3_length: 13; v_call: TRBV29-1
cdr3_aa: CASSLIGSWDEKLFF; j_call: TRBJ1-4; cdr3_length: 15; v_call: TRBV5-5
cdr3_aa: CASSLGGGIGNTIYF; j_call: TRBJ1-3; cdr3_length: 15; v_call: TRBV11-2
cdr3_aa: CSARQGLPHEQYF; j_call: TRBJ2-7; cdr3_length: 13; v_call: TRBV20-1
cdr3_aa: CASSSSGRNTGELFF; j_call: TRBJ2-2; cdr3_length: 15; v_call: TRBV7-6
cdr3_aa: CATSDSGQGAGETQYF; j_call: TRBJ2-5; cdr3_length: 16; v_call: TRBV24-1
cdr3_aa: CASTWGGEIVEQFF; j_call: TRBJ2-1; cdr3_length: 14; v_call: TRBV12-3/TRBV12-4
cdr3_aa: CSVEASSYEQYF; j_call: TRBJ2-7; cdr3_length: 12; v_call: TRBV29-1
cdr3_aa: CSARDLGGTGYTF; j_call: TRBJ1-2; cdr3_length: 13; v_call: TRBV20-1
cdr3_aa: CAWNIAGPPYTQYF; j_call: TRBJ2-3; cdr3_length: 14; v_call: TRBV30
cdr3_aa: CATTGTGELFF; j_call: TRBJ2-2; cdr3_length: 11; v_call: TRBV15
cdr3_aa: CASSLGVRNSGNTIYF; j_call: TRBJ1-3; cdr3_length: 16; v_call: TRBV5-1